Included here is one T cell receptor delta chain sequence, with context. What it recognizes is unknown. TCRdb fed the RT-PCR reads into CATT to redo clone calling. The sample consists of about 800 delta-chain clones, 64% of them appearing once. The V segment lost 8 bases and the J segment 2 bases; nucleotides outside the gene matches: 20. This CDR3 has 20 amino acids. Germline CDR1 is TSWWSYY and CDR2 is QGS. This sample stems from a study of gammadelta T cells in human blood. Findings of the study overall: Microbial exposure appeared to drive polyclonal γδ T cell expansion after birth.

The rearrangement joins TRDV1 to TRDJ1; 13 bases agree with TRDD3. This receptor was taken from a human donor. The sequencing input was Vgamma9Vdelta2 gamma-delta T cells from adult blood. In DNA form, the CDR3 reads TGTGCTCTTAGGAGGCCTCCTCCCACTGGGGGATACGCATTAACCGATAAACTCATCTTT. Its protein product is CALRRPPPTGGYALTDKLIF.